This section outlines one TCR beta chain sequence together with its context. Its antigen is currently unknown. At one of its ends the junction is not consistent with the germline gene, which may arise from a read error. This sample was taken from a study of post-analysis software for immune sequencing data. Across the study: Several disease courses (relapsing-remitting, secondary progressive and progressive-relapsing) of multiple sclerosis were included. Study observations and caveats: Those with multiple sclerosis, the patient group, showed significantly lower normalized Chao1 diversity than controls. Five or six TRBV segments appeared more often in patients than in controls, and TRBV5-6, TRBV5-1 and TRBV20-1 were among these.

cDNA libraries for TCR beta contained unique molecular identifiers. TCRdb called the PCR reads again in MiXCR, with one record for every CDR3 protein. The sample lists 350,000 to 500,000 distinct CDR3 sequences, over 30% occurring once. This CDR3 spans 15 amino acids. Per the germline V gene, CDR1 is MNHEY and CDR2 is SVGAGI. The chain links TRBV6-5 to TRBJ2-1, with D maybe TRBD1 (6 bases). The end of the DNA aligns better with TRBJ2-7, so the J call may be wrong. The sample consisted of blood. The origin of this receptor is a girl aged 2 to 9 with multiple sclerosis. The CDR3 DNA follows: TGTGCCTGCAGACCTGAGAGGGGGTCCTACAATGAGCAGTACTTC. Translated, it gives CACRPERGSYNEQYF.